This T cell receptor beta chain was identified during a study of shared clonotypes between healthy human individuals. Generated by immunoSEQ multiplex PCR, the TCRdb table keeps only in-frame clones and is missing some. The table lists about 490,000 clones, 76% of them singletons. The specimen was PBMCs. This sequence originates from a woman in her forties in good health. Some clones in this sample may be carry-over from other donors' samples.

CDR3 sequence: CASSFEGQGSYEQYF. CDR3 DNA sequence: TGTGCCAGCAGTTTTGAGGGACAGGGATCCTACGAGCAGTACTTC. This sequence joins TRBV6-5 and TRBJ2-5; 9 bases align to TRBD1. The J call is uncertain, as TRBJ2-7 better fits the DNA end. Germline V gives CDR1 MNHEY, CDR2 SVGAGI. The CDR3 is made up of 15 amino acids.